This T cell receptor (beta chain) came from a study of CD8+ T cells in alopecia areata. Whole-study results and caveats: When scalp samples are sequenced, resident alphabeta T cells of normal skin are also captured.

cDNA serving as the sequencing template came from extracted, reverse transcribed RNA. The assay was immunoSEQ multiplex PCR, and TCRdb's table has in-frame clones only and misses some. The sample consists of 130,000 to 150,000 clones, about three fifths of them appearing once. PBMCs were stained for CD3, CD4 and CD8, and CD4+ and CD8+ T cells were sorted. This clone was seen a few times. Its specificity is not known. The CDR3 extends over 12 amino acids. Germline V gene data show CDR1 as SQVTM and CDR2 as ANQGSEA. Trimming took off 7 bases at V and 3 bases at J, with 13 bases between the two ends. Sequencing was carried out using CD8+ T cells sorted from blood. The clonotype originates from a human donor in good health. The genes are TRBV29-1 and TRBJ2-7; tentatively, D is TRBD2 (5 bases). The CDR3 bases are TGCAGCGCGGGGATAGGCGGCTACGAGCAGTACTTC. Translated: CSAGIGGYEQYF.